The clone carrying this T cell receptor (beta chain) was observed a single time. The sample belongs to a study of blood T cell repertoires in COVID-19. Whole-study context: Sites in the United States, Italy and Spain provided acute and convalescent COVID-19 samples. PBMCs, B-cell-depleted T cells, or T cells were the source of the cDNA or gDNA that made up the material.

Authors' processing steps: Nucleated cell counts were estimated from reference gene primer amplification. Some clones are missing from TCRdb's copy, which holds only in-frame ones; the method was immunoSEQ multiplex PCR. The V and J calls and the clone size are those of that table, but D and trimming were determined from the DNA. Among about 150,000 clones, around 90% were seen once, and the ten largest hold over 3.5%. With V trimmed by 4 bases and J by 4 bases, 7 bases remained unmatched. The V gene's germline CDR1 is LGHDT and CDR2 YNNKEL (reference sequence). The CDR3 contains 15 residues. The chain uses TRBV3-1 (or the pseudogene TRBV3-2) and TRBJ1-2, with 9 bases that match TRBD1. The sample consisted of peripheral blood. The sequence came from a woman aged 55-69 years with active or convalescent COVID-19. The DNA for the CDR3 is TGTGCCAGCAGCCTGGGGACAGGGTTCAGCTATGGCTACACCTTC. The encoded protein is CASSLGTGFSYGYTF.